The 18 T cell receptor beta chains in this list originate from one sample, sequenced in a study of cytomegalovirus exposure and HLA in healthy donors. Primers included in the PCR were 60 Vbeta and 13 Jbeta primers. Only in-frame clones appear in the TCRdb table, and some are missing; sequencing was by immunoSEQ multiplex PCR. The sample yields about 160,000 clones, around three quarters seen once. The material sequenced was PBMCs. The receptor source for this set is a woman in her thirties or forties in good health and CMV-seronegative.

The chain has TRBV12-5 and TRBJ2-2, with D maybe TRBD2 (6 bases). V was pared by 6 bases and J by 2 bases, with 13 bases between. The CDR3 sequence is 15 residues long. Germline CDR1 and CDR2: LGHNT and FRNRAP. The CDR3 DNA sequence: TGTGCTAGTGGGGGGGAGGTTCTAAACACCGGGGAGCTGTTTTTT. Protein: CASGGEVLNTGELFF.

The chain carries TRBV9 and TRBJ1-1, with D hard to call. The CDR3 runs to 15 residues. V was shortened by 0 bases and J by 0 bases, with 9 bases between the two germline ends. Germline lookup yields CDR1 SGDLS and CDR2 YYNGEE. CDR3 sequence reads: CASSVASSMNTEAFF. The CDR3 nucleotides are TGTGCCAGCAGCGTAGCTAGCTCAATGAACACTGAAGCTTTCTTT. The full variable domain, its missing parts supplied by reference TRBV9 and TRBJ1-1, is DSGVTQTPKHLITATGQRVTLRCSPRSGDLSVYWYQQSLDQGLQFLIQYYNGEERAKGNILERFSAQQFPDLHSELNLSSLELGDSALYFCASSVASSMNTEAFFGQGTRLTVV.

The chain couples TRBV4-1 to TRBJ2-1; TRBD1 aligns across 9 bases. The CDR3 has 15 amino acids. J lost 3 bases, V lost 6 bases, and 6 bases had no gene match. Germline values: CDR1 MGHRA, CDR2 YSYEKL. The CDR3 DNA reads as TGCGCCAGCAGGAGCACGGGACAGGGCTACAATGAGCAGTTCTTC. Translation: CASRSTGQGYNEQFF.

The chain carries TRBV10-3 and TRBJ2-3, with TRBD1 matching over 7 bases. Unmatched junction bases numbered 10, after V lost 10 bases and J lost 3 bases. This CDR3 is 14 amino acids long. Germline V gives CDR1 ENHRY, CDR2 SYGVKD. In nucleotides, the CDR3 is TGTGCCACCGGTGAGACAGGGAGAACAGATACGCAGTATTTT. It codes for CATGETGRTDTQYF.

V is TRBV18 and J is TRBJ1-6, with a weak D call TRBD1 (6 bases). V was pared by 11 bases and J by 7 bases, with 15 bases between. Germline V gene data show CDR1 as KGHSH and CDR2 as LQKENI. The CDR3 covers 13 residues. As DNA, the CDR3 is TGTGCCGCGGCACAGGGCAGGAATTCACCCCTCCACTTT. Translated: CAAAQGRNSPLHF.

The chain couples TRBV18 to TRBJ2-7; 8 bases match TRBD1. The V gene end was trimmed by 5 bases and the J gene end by 2 bases; junction bases not matched to a gene: 14. Per germline, CDR1 KGHSH and CDR2 LQKENI. CDR3 length equals 17 residues. CDR3 sequence (DNA): TGTGCCAGCTCATCCTCGGACAGGGCACACACCACCTACGAGCAGTACTTC. This sequence encodes CASSSSDRAHTTYEQYF.

The J gene is TRBJ1-6, the V gene TRBV2; the D gene is possibly TRBD1 (5 bases). This CDR3 is built from 16 residues. The ends were cut back, 2 bases at V and 7 bases at J, with 15 bases in the middle. Germline-derived CDR1 and CDR2 are SNHLY and FYNNEI. CDR3 region: CASSENSGLRNSPLHF. The CDR3 bases are TGTGCCAGCAGTGAAAACTCAGGGTTAAGAAATTCACCCCTCCACTTT.

In DNA form, the CDR3 reads TGTGCCAGCAAGGCCGGGACAGGGGGTTTCTTT. It yields the protein CASKAGTGGFF. The chain employs TRBV27 and TRBJ1-1; 11 bases match TRBD1. CDR1 and CDR2 (germline): MNHEY, SMNVEV (reference sequence). The ends lost 7 bases at V and 13 bases at J; junction bases unmatched: 5. The CDR3 length is 11 residues.

The chain links TRBV6-4 to TRBJ2-1, with D perhaps TRBD1 (6 bases). CDR3 length equals 15 residues. The V gene lost 1 base and the J gene lost 7 bases, with 14 bases spanning the gap. Germline V CDR1 and CDR2: MRHNA, SNTAGT. This chain's CDR3 is CASSDCRTARNEQFF. In DNA form, the CDR3 reads TGTGCCAGCAGTGACTGTCGGACAGCGAGGAATGAGCAGTTCTTC.

This chain connects TRBV23-1 to TRBJ2-3, with TRBD2 identical over 8 bases. TRBV23-1 qualifies as an ORF whose function is uncertain. V lost 8 bases to trimming and J lost 0 bases; unmatched junction nucleotides: 19. The CDR3 has 19 residues. The CDR3 DNA sequence: TGCGCCAGCGCCAGTAGGGCGGGGGGCTCTAGGATAAGCACAGATACGCAGTATTTT. Translation: CASASRAGGSRISTDTQYF.

V gene TRBV6-6 combines with J gene TRBJ1-1; D not certain. The CDR3 loop spans 13 amino acids. V lost 0 bases, J lost 5 bases, and 7 bases lay in between. The germline CDR1 and CDR2 sequences are MNHNY and SVGAGI (reference sequence). CDR3 in DNA: TGTGCCAGCAGTTACTCCCCAGTGACTGAAGCTTTCTTT. Residues: CASSYSPVTEAFF.

Points on this clone: Other nucleotide sequences in the sample specify the same CDR3. The CDR3 DNA follows: TGCAGCGTAGGACAGGGGACGAGCTCCTACGAGCAGTACTTC. Its protein product is CSVGQGTSSYEQYF. The J gene is TRBJ2-7, the V gene TRBV29-1; 9 bases are a match to TRBD1. The CDR3 has 14 residues. Germline values: CDR1 SQVTM, CDR2 ANQGSEA. The V gene end was trimmed by 6 bases and the J gene end by 0 bases; junction bases not matched to a gene: 6.

The V call is TRBV6-1, the J call TRBJ2-7; 9 bases line up with TRBD2. CDR1 is MNHNS, CDR2 SASEGT, per germline. CDR3 length: 15 residues. The junction had 5 bases not matched to a gene; V was cut back by 2 bases and J by 3 bases. The CDR3 nucleotides read TGTGCCAGCAGTGAACGGCTAGCGGGGCTCTACGAGCAGTACTTC. It specifies CASSERLAGLYEQYF.

This clone was observed once. The chain uses TRBV2 and TRBJ1-6; TRBD1 agrees at 10 bases. J was trimmed by 9 bases and V by 7 bases; bases with no gene match: 6. Germline lookup yields CDR1 SNHLY and CDR2 FYNNEI. CDR3 size: 14 residues. The CDR3 here is CASIAGTGASPLHF. CDR3 DNA sequence: TGTGCCAGCATTGCCGGGACAGGGGCTTCACCCCTCCACTTT.

A few counts support this clone. V is TRBV10-3 and J is TRBJ2-5, with a weak D call TRBD2 (7 bases). In germline, CDR1 is ENHRY, CDR2 SYGVKD. The CDR3 consists of 14 residues. Trimming pared 2 bases from V and 4 bases from J, leaving 11 bases between. This CDR3 is CAISEGGAIETQYF. Here the CDR3 DNA reads TGTGCCATCAGTGAGGGGGGGGCAATAGAGACCCAGTACTTC.

The chain has TRBV21-1 and TRBJ1-1; the table's D call, TRBD1, was not checked against the DNA. TRBV21-1 is termed a pseudogene. This CDR3 is 12 amino acids long. The CDR3 region has the DNA TGTGCCAGCAGCAAGGGGGCTCCTGAAGCTTTCTTT. Translated, it gives CASSKGAPEAFF.

The chain recombines TRBV6-1 with TRBJ2-3; D remains unclear. The CDR3 contains 13 residues. Germline V gene data show CDR1 as MNHNS and CDR2 as SASEGT. Trimming removed 7 bases from V and 2 bases from J, with 10 bases in between. The CDR3 nucleotides are TGTGCCAGCATGTCCTCTTCCACAGATACGCAGTATTTT. This sequence encodes CASMSSSTDTQYF.

This chain joins TRBV5-1 and TRBJ2-7; 9 bases align to TRBD1. The V and J ends lost 3 bases and 0 bases, in that order; junction bases with no gene match: 10. This CDR3 has 17 residues. The germline CDR1 and CDR2 sequences are SGHRS and YFSETQ. CDR3 region: CASSSDLGQGISYEQYF. The CDR3 region has the DNA TGCGCCAGCAGCTCTGACCTGGGACAGGGAATCTCCTACGAGCAGTACTTC. Full variable domain (remainder filled in from reference TRBV5-1 and TRBJ2-7): KAGVTQTPRYLIKTRGQQVTLSCSPISGHRSVSWYQQTPGQGLQFLFEYFSETQRNKGNFPGRFSGRQFSNSRSEMNVSTLELGDSALYLCASSSDLGQGISYEQYFGPGTRLTVT.